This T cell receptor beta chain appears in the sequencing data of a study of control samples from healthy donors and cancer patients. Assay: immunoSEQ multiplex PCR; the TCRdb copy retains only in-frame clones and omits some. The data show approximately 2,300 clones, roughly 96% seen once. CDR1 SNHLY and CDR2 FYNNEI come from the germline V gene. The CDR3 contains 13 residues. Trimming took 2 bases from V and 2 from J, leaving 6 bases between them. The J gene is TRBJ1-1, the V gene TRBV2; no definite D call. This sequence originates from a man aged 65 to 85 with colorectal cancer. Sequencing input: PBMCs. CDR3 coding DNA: TGTGCCAGCAGTGAAACTTTTAACACTGAAGCTTTCTTT. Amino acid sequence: CASSETFNTEAFF.